This TCR beta chain was retrieved from a study of T cell responses to AZD1222 COVID-19 vaccine. About this clone: What it binds is not known.

Study-wide points: The span of vaccine-associated CD4 TCRs extended across spike, with dominance at 160-218 and 743-854. Clonal diversity was possibly underestimated, and the donors were mostly white British, with more females. No day 14 peak samples; only post-peak repertoires were characterized.

Sequenced by immunoSEQ multiplex PCR; TCRdb stores in-frame clones only, minus some. The table includes just under 150,000 clones, approximately 88% detected once. V shed 2 bases and J 2 bases; nucleotides not matched to a gene: 1. The CDR3 is 15 amino acids. CDR1 and CDR2 (germline): LGHNA, YNFKEQ. This sequence originates from an adult who received the MenACWY meningococcal vaccine as a control. This material consisted of peripheral blood, taken 28 days after the second dose of the MenACWY control vaccine. The V and J genes are TRBV4-2 and TRBJ2-3, with TRBD2 matching 10 bases. CDR3 DNA: TGTGCCAGCAGCCAAACTAGCGGGGTCACAGATACGCAGTATTTT. Residues: CASSQTSGVTDTQYF.